The 25 T cell receptor beta chains below all came from one sample that was sequenced in a study of regulatory T cells in long-lasting Graves disease. Time point indicated: newly diagnosed GD, antithyroid drugs for less than 3 months. RNA isolated from PBMCs was used to make the TCR library. Building of the TCR beta libraries involved iRepertoire HTBI primers and Arm-PCR of CDR3 regions. TCRdb re-derived calls from the multiplex PCR reads in MiXCR, one entry per CDR3 protein. The sample consists of 520,000 or so distinct CDR3 sequences, around 12% of them appearing once. These sequences were also reported in another study, on T cells in Graves' hyperthyroidism and ophthalmopathy.

The source material was peripheral blood mononuclear cells (PBMCs), sampled at new diagnosis, from a patient treated with antithyroid drugs. The receptors were sampled from a woman aged 30 to 39 with Graves disease.

In this sample, this clonotype turned up many times. V is TRBV18 and J is TRBJ2-3; D uncertain. Trimming shortened V by 3 bases and J by 3 bases, and 7 bases separated the two germline ends. Germline V gene data show CDR1 as KGHSH and CDR2 as LQKENI. The CDR3 loop spans 13 amino acids. The CDR3 bases are TGTGCCAGCTCACCCCTCGGGACAGATACGCAGTATTTT. Its protein product is CASSPLGTDTQYF. The whole variable domain, remainder taken from reference TRBV18 and TRBJ2-3, is NAGVMQNPRHLVRRRGQEARLRCSPMKGHSHVYWYRQLPEEGLKFMVYLQKENIIDESGMPKERFSAEFPKEGPSILRIQQVVRGDSAAYFCASSPLGTDTQYFGPGTRLTVL.

This clonotype was detected many times. The chain joins TRBV19 to TRBJ2-7; D is unresolved. The ends were cut back, 5 bases at V and 5 bases at J, with 13 bases in the middle. From germline, CDR1 is LNHDA and CDR2 SQIVND (reference sequence). The CDR3 totals 13 residues. The CDR3 nucleotides are TGTGCCAGTAGTGGTGGGGATCAAGACGAGCAGTACTTC. Its protein is CASSGGDQDEQYF.

About this clonotype: A read error may account for a junction end that differs from germline. This chain joins TRBV12-3 or TRBV12-4 and TRBJ1-6; TRBD1 matches 9 bases. CDR3 length: 16 residues. CDR3 coding DNA: TGTGCCAGCAGTTTGGGGACAGGGATGGGAAATTCACCCCCCCACTTT. Its protein is CASSLGTGMGNSPPHF.

V gene TRBV20-1 combines with J gene TRBJ2-7, with 8 bases identical to TRBD2. J lost 6 bases, V lost 2 bases, and 9 bases had no gene match. The CDR3 is 14 residues long. Germline V gives CDR1 DFQATT, CDR2 SNEGSKA (reference sequence). CDR3 amino acids: CSARQAGGGSEQYF. The DNA for the CDR3 is TGCAGTGCTAGACAGGCGGGAGGAGGGTCCGAGCAGTACTTC.

The genes are TRBV7-9 and TRBJ2-1, with 7 bases identical to TRBD1. After removal of 5 bases from V and 5 bases from J, the junction contained 6 bases not matched to a gene. The CDR3 length is 14 residues. Per the germline V gene, CDR1 is SEHNR and CDR2 is FQNEAQ (reference sequence). CDR3 region: CASSERDRNNEQFF. DNA for the CDR3: TGTGCCAGCAGCGAACGGGACAGAAACAATGAGCAGTTCTTC.

This clonotype was counted at least ten times. The chain recombines TRBV30 with TRBJ2-3; 8 nucleotides match TRBD2. This CDR3 region has 15 residues. Germline V gives CDR1 GTSNPN, CDR2 SVGIG (reference sequence). The V gene end was trimmed by 4 bases and the J gene end by 2 bases; junction bases not matched to a gene: 8. The CDR3 is CAWNLRTSLTDTQYF. In nucleotides, the CDR3 is TGTGCCTGGAACCTGCGGACTAGCCTCACAGATACGCAGTATTTT.

Turning to this clonotype: A much bigger clone sits one base away, suggesting this may be a read error. V gene TRBV7-2 combines with J gene TRBJ2-1, with 11 bases fitting TRBD2. Per germline, CDR1 SGHTA and CDR2 FQGNSA. The CDR3 is 16 amino acids. The DNA for the CDR3 is TGTGCCAGCAGTCGACCGGGACTAGCGGTTTACAATGAGCAGCTCTTC. Residues: CASSRPGLAVYNEQLF.

This CDR3 reads CASSGPSGRDSEQFF. CDR3 bases: TGTGCCAGCAGCGGACCTAGCGGGAGGGATAGTGAGCAGTTCTTC. V usage is TRBV9 and J usage is TRBJ2-1, with 12 nucleotides matching TRBD2. Unmatched junction bases numbered 7, after V lost 3 bases and J lost 9 bases. This CDR3 has 15 amino acids. Germline V gives CDR1 SGDLS, CDR2 YYNGEE. The full variable domain, rest sourced from reference TRBV9 and TRBJ2-1, is DSGVTQTPKHLITATGQRVTLRCSPRSGDLSVYWYQQSLDQGLQFLIQYYNGEERAKGNILERFSAQQFPDLHSELNLSSLELGDSALYFCASSGPSGRDSEQFFGPGTRLTVL.

This clonotype occurred many times. CDR3 residues: CASSYGTGSDEQYF. The DNA of the CDR3 is TGTGCCAGCAGTTACGGGACAGGTTCAGACGAGCAGTACTTC. This chain joins TRBV2 and TRBJ2-7; 8 bases agree with TRBD1. The ends lost 5 bases at V and 5 bases at J; junction bases unmatched: 8. Germline V gene lookup returns CDR1 SNHLY and CDR2 FYNNEI. The CDR3 totals 14 residues.

This clonotype was found many times. V is TRBV6-1 and J is TRBJ2-5; the D call may be TRBD1 or TRBD2 (5 bases each). V was shortened by 2 bases and J by 4 bases, with 14 bases between the two germline ends. CDR3 length: 15 amino acids. Per the germline V gene, CDR1 is MNHNS and CDR2 is SASEGT. CDR3 protein: CASSEPPLGTETQYF. The CDR3 DNA reads as TGTGCCAGCAGTGAACCCCCCCTAGGGACAGAGACCCAGTACTTC.

The table lists this clonotype with a few counts. The chain combines TRBV28 with TRBJ1-2; D possibly corresponds to TRBD1 (5 bases). The V and J ends lost 3 bases and 8 bases respectively, with 16 bases between them. The CDR3 has 14 residues. The germline gives CDR1 MDHEN, CDR2 SYDVKM. DNA for the CDR3: TGTGCCAGCAGTTTTGACACCGGGGCTTGGGGCTACACCTTC. Translation: CASSFDTGAWGYTF.

There are many counts of this clonotype. The V call is TRBV28, the J call TRBJ1-1; TRBD1 aligns across 9 bases. The CDR3 loop spans 14 amino acids. Germline V gene sequence: CDR1 MDHEN, CDR2 SYDVKM. V lost 7 bases to trimming and J lost 4 bases; unmatched junction nucleotides: 7. In nucleotides, the CDR3 is TGTGCCAGCACCTTGACAGGGGGAGGCACTGAAGCTTTCTTT. This gives the protein CASTLTGGGTEAFF.

This sequence joins TRBV19 and TRBJ2-4; D is uncertain. Germline lookup yields CDR1 LNHDA and CDR2 SQIVND (reference sequence). V was clipped by 4 bases and J by 7 bases, with 11 bases between them. The CDR3 has 13 amino acids. CDR3 region: CASSTVGLNIQYF. Written as DNA, the CDR3 is TGTGCCAGTAGTACAGTGGGTTTGAACATTCAGTACTTC.

The sample holds a few counts of this clonotype. V gene TRBV6-1 combines with J gene TRBJ2-3; the match to TRBD2 covers 10 bases. CDR1 and CDR2 from the germline V gene are MNHNS and SASEGT. Trimming removed 5 bases from V and 6 bases from J; junction bases left unmatched: 5. The CDR3 extends over 14 amino acids. In DNA form, the CDR3 reads TGTGCCAGCAGTCAGCGGGAGGGCCGGGATACGCAGTATTTT. Its protein is CASSQREGRDTQYF.

This clonotype showed up many times. The chain has TRBV12-3 or TRBV12-4 and TRBJ1-1; perhaps TRBD1 as D (5 bases). This CDR3 is 13 amino acids long. Trimming took 2 bases from V and 7 from J, leaving 11 bases between them. Here the CDR3 reads CASSLSGGNEAFF. CDR3 DNA sequence: TGTGCCAGCAGTTTATCGGGGGGGAATGAAGCTTTCTTT.

This clonotype was seen at least ten times. The chain couples TRBV20-1 to TRBJ1-2, with D unresolved. V was shortened by 2 bases and J by 1 base, with 20 bases between the two germline ends. The CDR3 runs to 17 residues. CDR1 and CDR2 from the germline V gene are DFQATT and SNEGSKA (reference sequence). The CDR3 DNA is TGCAGTGCTAGAATGGCTGTTCTTTCGGGTCGTAACTATGGCTACACCTTC. Amino acids: CSARMAVLSGRNYGYTF.

This clonotype was detected many times. J is TRBJ2-7 and V is TRBV28; D may be TRBD1 (5 bases). Trimming removed 2 bases from V and 3 bases from J, with 14 bases in between. The CDR3 sequence is 15 residues long. Germline V gives CDR1 MDHEN, CDR2 SYDVKM. The CDR3 sequence: CASSLKATGFYEQYF. CDR3 coding DNA: TGTGCCAGCAGTTTAAAAGCTACAGGTTTCTACGAGCAGTACTTC.

This clonotype was picked up a small number of times. The chain has TRBV28 and TRBJ1-1; 12 bases match TRBD1. Germline CDR1 MDHEN, CDR2 SYDVKM. J gave up 8 bases and V 5 bases, and 6 bases lay outside the gene matches. The CDR3 consists of 14 residues. Here the CDR3 DNA reads TGTGCCAGCAGTCCGGGACAGGGGGCCAGCGAAGCTTTCTTT. Translating it yields CASSPGQGASEAFF.

The rearrangement links TRBV18 to TRBJ2-7; 12 bases map to TRBD1. The germline V gene encodes CDR1 KGHSH and CDR2 LQKENI. The trim removed 3 bases at V and 6 bases at J, leaving 9 bases unmatched. The CDR3 has 16 amino acids. The chain's CDR3 is CASSPGWDRGPGEQYF. Written as DNA, the CDR3 is TGTGCCAGCTCACCGGGGTGGGACAGGGGGCCTGGCGAGCAGTACTTC.

This clonotype appeared many times. The DNA of the CDR3 is TGCAGTGCTAACGGACCTACCTACGAGCAGTACTTC. This codes for CSANGPTYEQYF. The V call is TRBV20-1, the J call TRBJ2-7; D unresolved. CDR3 length equals 12 residues. CDR1 and CDR2 (germline): DFQATT, SNEGSKA (reference sequence). The V gene lost 4 bases and the J gene lost 2 bases, with 9 bases spanning the gap.

This chain uses TRBV19 with TRBJ1-4, with D unclear. Germline values: CDR1 LNHDA, CDR2 SQIVND (reference sequence). The V end was cut by 2 bases, the J end by 5 bases, with 6 bases between. The CDR3 has 13 residues. The CDR3 nucleotides are TGTGCCAGTAGTATATCCCTGAATGAAAAACTGTTTTTT. It specifies CASSISLNEKLFF. Filled out from reference TRBV19 and TRBJ1-4, the complete variable domain reads DGGITQSPKYLFRKEGQNVTLSCEQNLNHDAMYWYRQDPGQGLRLIYYSQIVNDFQKGDIAEGYSVSREKKESFPLTVTSAQKNPTAFYLCASSISLNEKLFFGSGTQLSVL.

This clonotype came up a few times. This may be a read error: a much more frequent sequence differs by one nucleotide. The rearrangement uses TRBV30 and TRBJ2-5; D remains ambiguous. This CDR3 region has 15 residues. Germline loops: CDR1 GTSNPN, CDR2 SVGIG (reference sequence). CDR3 DNA: TGTGCCTGGACCTCCAATGGGCGGATCCAAGAGACCCAGCACTTC. Residues: CAWTSNGRIQETQHF.

This clonotype was observed a handful of times. J is TRBJ1-1 and V is TRBV6-9; D is uncertain. V shed 3 bases and J shed 4 bases, with 15 bases lying between them. The V gene's germline CDR1 is MNHGY and CDR2 SVAAGI. The CDR3 is 15 amino acids. The chain's CDR3 is CASSYGLGVGTEAFF. Here the CDR3 DNA reads TGTGCCAGCAGTTACGGGCTCGGGGTGGGCACTGAAGCTTTCTTT.

This clonotype was detected only a few times. The rearrangement links TRBV6-2 or TRBV6-3 to TRBJ2-1; TRBD2 matches 8 bases. CDR1 is MNHEY and CDR2 is SVGEGT in the germline V gene. The CDR3 has 15 amino acids. V trimming: 2 bases; J trimming: 9 bases; junction bases outside the gene matches: 9. The CDR3 protein is CASSYGRNSGGEQFF. The CDR3 nucleotides read TGTGCCAGCAGTTACGGAAGAAACAGCGGGGGTGAGCAGTTCTTC.

This chain uses TRBV24-1 with TRBJ1-1; possible D gene TRBD1, 6 bases. The CDR3 totals 12 residues. V lost 6 bases to trimming and J lost 7 bases, with 11 bases between them. Per germline, CDR1 KGHDR and CDR2 SFDVKD. CDR3 nucleotides: TGTGCCACCAGTCGTCAGGGGCATGAAGCTTTCTTT. Translating gives CATSRQGHEAFF.